The 9 T cell receptor beta chains given below trace back to one sample, sequenced in a study of T cell responses to AZD1222 COVID-19 vaccine. Repertoires were generated with immunoSEQ multiplex PCR, while TCRdb's copy carries only in-frame clones and drops some. The table includes around 44,000 clones, 80% to 90% detected once. The specimen comprised peripheral blood, sampled 28 days after the second AZD1222 dose. Every receptor here comes from an adult who received the AZD1222 COVID-19 vaccine.

The chain recombines TRBV3-1 (or the pseudogene TRBV3-2) with TRBJ1-5; D gene ambiguous. From germline, CDR1 is LGHDT and CDR2 YNNKEL (reference sequence). This CDR3 comprises 13 residues. V lost 4 bases and J 6 bases, leaving 10 bases between the germline ends. The CDR3 reads CASSPEGGQPQHF. The CDR3 region has the DNA TGTGCCAGCAGCCCGGAGGGCGGTCAGCCCCAGCATTTT.

The rearrangement links TRBV28 to TRBJ1-2, with 8 nucleotides matching TRBD1. The germline CDR1 and CDR2 sequences are MDHEN and SYDVKM. The CDR3 runs 16 residues. V shed 4 bases and J 4 bases; nucleotides not matched to a gene: 11. In DNA, the CDR3 is TGTGCCAGCAGTTCCCCCCTGACAGGGGCGAGCTATGGCTACACCTTC. Its protein is CASSSPLTGASYGYTF.

The chain couples TRBV11-2 to TRBJ2-7; no firm D call. Germline values: CDR1 SGHAT, CDR2 FQNNGV. Trimming pared 2 bases from V and 1 base from J, leaving 6 bases between. The CDR3 runs to 13 residues. The CDR3 region has the DNA TGTGCCAGCAGCTTACCGGTTTCCTACGAGCAGTACTTC. This gives the protein CASSLPVSYEQYF. Drawing the rest from reference TRBV11-2 and TRBJ2-7, the complete variable domain is EAGVAQSPRYKIIEKRQSVAFWCNPISGHATLYWYQQILGQGPKLLIQFQNNGVVDDSQLPKDRFSAERLKGVDSTLKIQPAKLEDSAVYLCASSLPVSYEQYFGPGTRLTVT.

The chain has TRBV3-1 (or the pseudogene TRBV3-2) and TRBJ2-6, with TRBD2 identical over 7 bases. The CDR3 runs 15 residues. In germline, CDR1 is LGHDT, CDR2 YNNKEL (reference sequence). V gave up 4 bases and J gave up 0 bases; unmatched junction bases: 0. In DNA form, the CDR3 reads TGTGCCAGCAGCCGGGGGGGCTCTGGGGCCAACGTCCTGACTTTC. Protein: CASSRGGSGANVLTF.

Written as DNA, the CDR3 is TGTGCCAGCCGATTCTGGGGGCCGGATGGGGTCTATGGCTACACCTTC. Protein product: CASRFWGPDGVYGYTF. The chain combines TRBV28 with TRBJ1-2, with D possibly TRBD1 on 6 matching bases. Germline lookup yields CDR1 MDHEN and CDR2 SYDVKM. Trimming took off 8 bases at V and 4 bases at J, with 23 bases between the two ends. There are 16 residues in the CDR3.

In DNA form, the CDR3 reads TGTGCCAGCAGCTTAGGGCCAGGTAACCCAACTGGCTACACCTTC. Translating it yields CASSLGPGNPTGYTF. The chain carries TRBV7-8 and TRBJ1-2; no reliable D call. CDR1 and CDR2 from the germline V gene are SGHVS and FQNEAQ. The CDR3 loop spans 15 amino acids. With 1 base removed from V and 7 bases from J, the gap between germline ends came to 16 bases.

This clone has just a few counts. The chain uses TRBV5-6 and TRBJ1-1; D gene unclear. Between the trimmed V and J ends, which lost 7 bases and 5 bases, there was a span of 12 bases. CDR1 SGHDT and CDR2 YYEEEE come from the germline V gene. CDR3 length equals 12 residues. The CDR3: CASLSGATEAFF. CDR3 nucleotide sequence: TGTGCCAGCCTTAGTGGTGCGACTGAAGCTTTCTTT.

The chain is built from TRBV27 and TRBJ2-1; D gene uncertain. Germline V CDR1 and CDR2: MNHEY, SMNVEV (reference sequence). Trimming shortened V by 5 bases and J by 3 bases, and 2 bases separated the two germline ends. The CDR3 has 11 residues. The CDR3 DNA reads TGTGCCAGCAGTGACTACAATGAGCAGTTCTTC. It is translated as CASSDYNEQFF.

This chain joins TRBV18 and TRBJ1-1; no definite D call. V lost 2 bases, J lost 1 base, and 14 bases lay in between. This CDR3 spans 16 amino acids. Germline CDR1 is KGHSH and CDR2 is LQKENI. The CDR3 reads CASSPRSARGNTEAFF. The CDR3 DNA reads TGTGCCAGCTCACCAAGATCCGCCCGTGGGAACACTGAAGCTTTCTTT. The variable domain in full, with the rest retrieved from reference TRBV18 and TRBJ1-1, is NAGVMQNPRHLVRRRGQEARLRCSPMKGHSHVYWYRQLPEEGLKFMVYLQKENIIDESGMPKERFSAEFPKEGPSILRIQQVVRGDSAAYFCASSPRSARGNTEAFFGQGTRLTVV.